This TCR beta chain derives from a study of T cell changes during pregnancy in multiple sclerosis. The CDR3 runs to 17 residues. V was pared by 2 bases and J by 7 bases, with 9 bases of the junction left unmatched. CDR1 is SGHTA, CDR2 FQGNSA, per germline. The protocol was immunoSEQ multiplex PCR, while the TCRdb copy is restricted to in-frame clones and leaves out a portion. The sample holds some 30,000 clones, 80% to 90% seen once. The specimen was CD8+ T cells from peripheral blood mononuclear cells, collected in the third trimester of pregnancy. This sequence was found in a female donor with multiple sclerosis, enrolled in a pregnancy study. The chain employs TRBV7-2 and TRBJ2-1; 12 nucleotides line up with TRBD2. CDR3: CASSLRLAGGPGNEQFF. DNA of the CDR3: TGTGCCAGCAGCTTAAGGCTAGCGGGAGGGCCAGGTAATGAGCAGTTCTTC.